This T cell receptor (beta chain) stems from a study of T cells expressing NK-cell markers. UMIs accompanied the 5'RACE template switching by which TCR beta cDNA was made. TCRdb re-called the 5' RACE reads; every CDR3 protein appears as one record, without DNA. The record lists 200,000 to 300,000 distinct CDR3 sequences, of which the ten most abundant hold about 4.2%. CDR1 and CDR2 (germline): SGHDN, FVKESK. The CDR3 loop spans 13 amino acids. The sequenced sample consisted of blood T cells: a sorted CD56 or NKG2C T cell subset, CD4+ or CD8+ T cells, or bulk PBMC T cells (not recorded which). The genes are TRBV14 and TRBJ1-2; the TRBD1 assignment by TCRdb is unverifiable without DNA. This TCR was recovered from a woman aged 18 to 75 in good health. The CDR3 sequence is CASSQGQNYGYTF.